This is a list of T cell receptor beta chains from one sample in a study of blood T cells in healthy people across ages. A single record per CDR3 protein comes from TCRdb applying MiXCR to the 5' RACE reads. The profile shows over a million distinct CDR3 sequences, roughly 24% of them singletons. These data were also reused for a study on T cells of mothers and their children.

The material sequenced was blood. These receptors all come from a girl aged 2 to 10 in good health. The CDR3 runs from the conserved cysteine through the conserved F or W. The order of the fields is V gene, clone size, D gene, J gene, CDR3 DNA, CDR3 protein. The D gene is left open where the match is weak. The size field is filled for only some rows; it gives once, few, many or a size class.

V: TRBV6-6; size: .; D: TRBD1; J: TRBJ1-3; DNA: TGTGCCAGCAGTTATTCCGGGACAGGGACCGGAAACACCATATATTTT; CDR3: CASSYSGTGTGNTIYF
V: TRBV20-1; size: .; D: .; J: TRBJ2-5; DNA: TGCAGTGCTAGGGGGCAGGGAGGGACCCAGTACTTC; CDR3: CSARGQGGTQYF
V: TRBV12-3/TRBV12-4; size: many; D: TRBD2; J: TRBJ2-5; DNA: TGTGCCAGCAGTCGAGGGACTAGCGGGGGGCAAGAGACCCAGTACTTC; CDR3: CASSRGTSGGQETQYF
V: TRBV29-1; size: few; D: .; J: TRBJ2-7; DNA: TGCAGCGTCCTAGGACGGCAGGGAACCTACGAGCAGTACTTC; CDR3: CSVLGRQGTYEQYF
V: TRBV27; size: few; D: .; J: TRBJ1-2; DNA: TGTGCCAGCAGTTTAAAAGGGCTCGGCTATGGCTACACCTTC; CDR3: CASSLKGLGYGYTF
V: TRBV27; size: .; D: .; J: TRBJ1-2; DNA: TGTGCCAGCAAGTGGCACACGGCAGGGGATAACTATGGCTACACCTTC; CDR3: CASKWHTAGDNYGYTF
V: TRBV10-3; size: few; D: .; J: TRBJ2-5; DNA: TGTGCCATCAGTGAGTCTTGGAGCGAAGAGACCCAGTACTTC; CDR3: CAISESWSEETQYF
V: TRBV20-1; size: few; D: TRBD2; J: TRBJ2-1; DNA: TGCAGTGCTGAGGGGGCTAGCGGGAGGGCCTTCGGGGGGGATGAGCAGTTCTTC; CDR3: CSAEGASGRAFGGDEQFF
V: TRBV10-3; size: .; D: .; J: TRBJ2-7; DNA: TGTGCCATCAGGAAAGACAGTACCTACGAGCAGTACTTC; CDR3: CAIRKDSTYEQYF
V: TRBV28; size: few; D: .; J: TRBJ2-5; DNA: TGTGCCAGCAGCCCACTAGCCTGGGGCCAAGAGACCCAGTACTTC; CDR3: CASSPLAWGQETQYF
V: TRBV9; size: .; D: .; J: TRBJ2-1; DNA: TGTGCCAGCAGCGTAGGTTCAGGGTGGTCCTACAATGAGCAGTTCTTC; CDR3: CASSVGSGWSYNEQFF
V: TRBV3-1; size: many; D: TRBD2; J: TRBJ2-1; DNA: TGTGCCAGCAGCCAAGATCGAACTAGCGGGAGCGAAGAGCAGTTCTTC; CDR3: CASSQDRTSGSEEQFF
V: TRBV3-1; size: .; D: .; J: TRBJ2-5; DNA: TGCGCCAGCAGCCAAGGACCCGTACTAGCTTCTCAAGAGACCCAGTACTTC; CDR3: CASSQGPVLASQETQYF
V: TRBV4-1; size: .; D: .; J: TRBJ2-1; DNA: TGCGCCAGCAGCCCGTGGATTGCCTACAATGAGCAGTTCTTC; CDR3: CASSPWIAYNEQFF
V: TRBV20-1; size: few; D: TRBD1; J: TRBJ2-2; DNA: TGCAGTGCTAGACCCCAAGGGACAGGCGACACCGGGGAGCTGTTTTTT; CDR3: CSARPQGTGDTGELFF
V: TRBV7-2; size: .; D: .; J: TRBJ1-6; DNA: TGTGCCAGCAGCTCGATGGGACAAGGTTCCACCCTCCACTTT; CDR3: CASSSMGQGSTLHF
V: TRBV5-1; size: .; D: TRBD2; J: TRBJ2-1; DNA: TGCGCCAGCAGCTCTACCCTGGGTAGCGGGGGGTACTTCTCCTACAATGAGCAGTTCTTC; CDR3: CASSSTLGSGGYFSYNEQFF
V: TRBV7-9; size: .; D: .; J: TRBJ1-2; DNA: TGTGCCAGCGGGCTCTCAGCTAACTATGGCTACACCTTC; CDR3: CASGLSANYGYTF
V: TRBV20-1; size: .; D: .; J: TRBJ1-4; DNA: TGCAGTGCTAGAGAAAACAGGAATCCTTTTAATGAAAAACTGTTTTTT; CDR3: CSARENRNPFNEKLFF
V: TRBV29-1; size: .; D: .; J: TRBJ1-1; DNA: TGCAGCGTTCTGCCGACATCCCATGGACCGCTCGCTTTCTTT; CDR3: CSVLPTSHGPLAFF
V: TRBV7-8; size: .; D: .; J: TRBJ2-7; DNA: TGTGCCAGCAGCACCCTGACCTACGAGCAGTACTTC; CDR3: CASSTLTYEQYF
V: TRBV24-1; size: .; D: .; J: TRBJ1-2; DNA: TGTGCCACCAGGGCCACGAAGGTCTTTTATGGCTACACCTTC; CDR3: CATRATKVFYGYTF
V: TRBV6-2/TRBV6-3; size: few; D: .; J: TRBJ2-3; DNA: TGTGCCAGCAGCCAGGACGCTAAGACGCAGTATTTT; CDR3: CASSQDAKTQYF
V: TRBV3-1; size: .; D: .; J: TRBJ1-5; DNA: TGTGCCAGCAGCCAAGATATTAGCAATCAGCCCCAGCATTTT; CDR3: CASSQDISNQPQHF
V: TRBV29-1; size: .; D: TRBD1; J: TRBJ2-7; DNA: TGCAGCGTGGAGGGACAGGGTGGCTACGAGCAGTACTTC; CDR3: CSVEGQGGYEQYF
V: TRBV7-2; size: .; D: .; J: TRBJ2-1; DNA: TGTGCCAGCAGCTTGGGGGGTCGAAAGTTCTTC; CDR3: CASSLGGRKFF
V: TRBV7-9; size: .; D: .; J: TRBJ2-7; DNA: TGTGCCAGCAGCTTAGTACCAGCCTCCGAGCAGTACTTC; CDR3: CASSLVPASEQYF
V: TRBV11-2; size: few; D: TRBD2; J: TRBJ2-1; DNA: TGTGCCAGCAGCTTCGGGGGGGGGCGGCGATTTACCGAGCAGTTCTTC; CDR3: CASSFGGGRRFTEQFF
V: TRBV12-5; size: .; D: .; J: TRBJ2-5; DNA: TGTGCTAGTGCCACGAGCGAGACCCAGTACTTC; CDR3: CASATSETQYF
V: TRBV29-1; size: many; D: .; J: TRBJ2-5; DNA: TGCAGCGTTATAAGGGAGACCCAGTACTTC; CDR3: CSVIRETQYF
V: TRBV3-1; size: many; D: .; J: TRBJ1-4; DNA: TGTGCCAGCAGCCTGGTAGGGAATGAAAAACTGTTTTTT; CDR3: CASSLVGNEKLFF
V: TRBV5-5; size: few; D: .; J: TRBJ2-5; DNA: TGTGCCAGCAGCTTGGAACCAAGTTTCGACCAGTACTTC; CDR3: CASSLEPSFDQYF
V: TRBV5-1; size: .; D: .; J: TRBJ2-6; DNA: TGCGCCAGCAGCTTGGGAGGCTCTGGGGCCAACGCCCTGACTTTC; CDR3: CASSLGGSGANALTF
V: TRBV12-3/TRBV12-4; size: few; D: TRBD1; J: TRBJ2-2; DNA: TGTGCCAGCAGTTTAGCGGGTTACAGGGGCGATAACACCGGGGAGCTGTTTTTT; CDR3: CASSLAGYRGDNTGELFF
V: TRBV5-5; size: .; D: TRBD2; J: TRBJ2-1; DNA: TGTGCCAGCAGCAGGACTAGTGCGACTTTCAATGAGCAGTTCTTC; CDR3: CASSRTSATFNEQFF
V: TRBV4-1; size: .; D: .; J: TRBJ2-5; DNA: TGCGCCAGCAGCCAAGTCACGTCAGGGGCAGGAGAGACCCAGTACTTC; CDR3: CASSQVTSGAGETQYF
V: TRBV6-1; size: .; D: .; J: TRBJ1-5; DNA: TGTGCCAGCAGCCAGCAGGGTCTGCTGGTTAGCAATCAGCCCCAGCATTTT; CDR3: CASSQQGLLVSNQPQHF
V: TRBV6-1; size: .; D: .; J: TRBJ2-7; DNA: TGTGCCAGCTGCGAAGGTAACGAGCAGTACTTC; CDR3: CASCEGNEQYF
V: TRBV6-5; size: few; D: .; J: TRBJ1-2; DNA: TGCGCCAGCACTCGAGGTTATGGCTACACCTTC; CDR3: CASTRGYGYTF
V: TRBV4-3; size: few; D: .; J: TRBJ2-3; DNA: TGCGCCAGCAGCCAAGGGGCGGGGGCAACAACAGATACGCAGTATTTT; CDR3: CASSQGAGATTDTQYF
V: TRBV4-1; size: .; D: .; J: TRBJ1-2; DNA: TGCGCCAGCAGCCAAGAATTCTCGTCGACAGTTTATGGCTACACCTTC; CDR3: CASSQEFSSTVYGYTF
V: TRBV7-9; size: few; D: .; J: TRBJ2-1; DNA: TGTGCCAGCAGCTCCGACTGGAGCTCCTACAATGAGCAGTTCTTC; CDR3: CASSSDWSSYNEQFF
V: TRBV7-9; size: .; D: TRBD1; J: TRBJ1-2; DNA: TGTGCCAGCAGCTTACCCACAGGGGCCCTTCACCCGGGCTACACCTTC; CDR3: CASSLPTGALHPGYTF
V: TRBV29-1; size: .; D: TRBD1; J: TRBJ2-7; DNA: TGCAGCGTGGGTGGGACAGGGAACTCCTACGAGCAGTACTTC; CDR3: CSVGGTGNSYEQYF
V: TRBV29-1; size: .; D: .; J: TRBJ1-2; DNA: TGCAGCGTTTTAAGGGACGGACCTAACTATGGCTACACCTTC; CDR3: CSVLRDGPNYGYTF
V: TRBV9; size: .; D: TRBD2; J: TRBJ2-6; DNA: TGTGCCAGCAGCGTCTCGGGACTAACTGCTGGGGCCAACGTCCTGACTTTC; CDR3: CASSVSGLTAGANVLTF
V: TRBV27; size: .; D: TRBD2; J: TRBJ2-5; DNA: TGTGCCAGCAGTGGACTTATGGGGGGGAGAACCCAGTACTTC; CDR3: CASSGLMGGRTQYF
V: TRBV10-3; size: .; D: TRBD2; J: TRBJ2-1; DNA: TGTGCCATCGCCCGAGCTAGCGGGAGAAATGAGCAGTTCTTC; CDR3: CAIARASGRNEQFF
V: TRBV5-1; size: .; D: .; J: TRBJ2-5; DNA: TGCGCCAGCAGCTGGGGGGGGACACCGTTCTTC; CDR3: CASSWGGTPFF
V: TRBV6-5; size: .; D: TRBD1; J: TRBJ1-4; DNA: TGTGCCAGCAGTTGGGTCGTCCCGGGACAGGGTGCAAAACTGTTTTTT; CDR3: CASSWVVPGQGAKLFF
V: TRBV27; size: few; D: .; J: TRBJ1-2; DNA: TGTGCCAGCAGTTTAGGGGCAGGATCGGTGAGGTACACCTTC; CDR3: CASSLGAGSVRYTF
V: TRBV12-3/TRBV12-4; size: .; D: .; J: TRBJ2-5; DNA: TGTGCCAGCAGTATTACCGGGCCCAACGGAGAGACCCAGTACTTC; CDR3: CASSITGPNGETQYF
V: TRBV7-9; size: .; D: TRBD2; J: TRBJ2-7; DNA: TGTGCCAGCAGCCCTGGCACCGGGACTAGTTCCGACGAGCAGTACTTC; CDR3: CASSPGTGTSSDEQYF
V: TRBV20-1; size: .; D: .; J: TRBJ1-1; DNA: TGCAGTGCTAGAGTCCCTGGGGGGATGAGGGACACTGAAGCTTTCTTT; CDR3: CSARVPGGMRDTEAFF
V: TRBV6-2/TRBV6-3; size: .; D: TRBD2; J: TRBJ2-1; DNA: TGTGCCAGCAGGTTGCTAGCGGGGGGGCAGAATGAGCAGTTCTTC; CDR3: CASRLLAGGQNEQFF